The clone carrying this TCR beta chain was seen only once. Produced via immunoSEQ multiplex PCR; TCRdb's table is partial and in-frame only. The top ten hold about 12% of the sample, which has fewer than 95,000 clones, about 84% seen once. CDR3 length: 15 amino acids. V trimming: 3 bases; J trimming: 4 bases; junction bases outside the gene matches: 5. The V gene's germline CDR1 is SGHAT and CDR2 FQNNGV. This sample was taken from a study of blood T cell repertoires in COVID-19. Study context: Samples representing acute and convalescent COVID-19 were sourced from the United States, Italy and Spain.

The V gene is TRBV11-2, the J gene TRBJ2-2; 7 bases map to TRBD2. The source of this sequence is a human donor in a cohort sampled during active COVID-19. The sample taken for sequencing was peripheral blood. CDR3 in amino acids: CASSFRRGFTGELFF. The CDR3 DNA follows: TGTGCCAGCAGCTTCCGGCGGGGGTTCACCGGGGAGCTGTTTTTT.